These 20 T cell receptor beta chains share one sample of origin, sequenced in a study of CD4 T cells in relation to SARS-CoV-2 and coronaviruses (dated by TCRdb to the early 2020s). The method behind the library was the immunoSEQ multiplex PCR assay. The table was pulled from immuneACCESS by TCRdb, which kept in-frame rearrangements only. Such tables lose some clones; where checked, under half of the loss comes from unresolved V genes, and the rest has no known cause. Across this sample there are 15,000 to 20,000 clones, with roughly three quarters seen only once. The ten top clones hold around 18% of the sample. The antigens of these receptors remain unknown. CD4+ T cells from unexposed donors were collected before the COVID-19 pandemic (2011-2018). After 10 to 11 days of culture, CD4+ T cells were isolated with the EasySep CD4+ T cell isolation kit. The sequenced sample was CD4+ T cells from PBMCs, cultured in vitro. Receptor source: a human donor in good health.

The chain is built from TRBV21-1 and TRBJ2-2. TRBV21-1 is a pseudogene locus. This CDR3 has 18 amino acids. CDR3 protein: CASSKEGRDRSNTGELFF. CDR3 DNA: TGTGCCAGCAGCAAAGAGGGACGGGATCGATCGAACACCGGGGAGCTGTTTTTT.

The rearrangement links TRBV27 to TRBJ2-7; D remains ambiguous. Germline loops: CDR1 MNHEY, CDR2 SMNVEV (reference sequence). The V and J ends lost 5 bases and 4 bases respectively, with 21 bases between them. This CDR3 contains 16 residues. The DNA of the CDR3 is TGTGCCAGCAGTACCCTGACCGGTTGGGGTTCTTACGAGCAGTACTTC. As protein: CASSTLTGWGSYEQYF.

The rearrangement links TRBV5-1 to TRBJ2-3, with TRBD2 matching 12 bases. The CDR3 spans 14 residues. Trimming at V came to 4 bases and at J to 8 bases, leaving 5 bases not matched to a gene. CDR1 SGHRS and CDR2 YFSETQ come from the germline V gene. CDR3 nucleotide sequence: TGCGCCAGCAGCCCCGGGACTAGCGGGTCTACGCAGTATTTT. Translating it yields CASSPGTSGSTQYF.

The chain has TRBV27 and TRBJ2-1; tentative D call: TRBD2 (7 bases). V was pared by 6 bases and J by 4 bases, with 16 bases between. Germline CDR1 reads MNHEY; CDR2 reads SMNVEV (reference sequence). This CDR3 has 15 amino acids. The CDR3 region is CASRGGAGWYNEQFF. The CDR3 region has the DNA TGTGCCAGCAGGGGGGGGGCAGGGTGGTACAATGAGCAGTTCTTC.

This clone occurred once. The V call is TRBV6-1, the J call TRBJ1-3; D may be TRBD1 (5 bases). Per the germline V gene, CDR1 is MNHNS and CDR2 is SASEGT. V lost 1 base to trimming and J lost 4 bases, with 14 bases between them. The CDR3 sequence is 16 residues long. The CDR3 region has the DNA TGTGCCAGCAGTGAAGTTTTACAGGTGGGAGGAAACACCATATATTTT. This sequence encodes CASSEVLQVGGNTIYF.

The chain carries TRBV9 and TRBJ2-3; D is possibly TRBD2 (6 bases). The CDR3 contains 15 residues. Germline CDR1 and CDR2: SGDLS and YYNGEE. Trimming took off 5 bases at V and 0 bases at J, with 13 bases between the two ends. The CDR3: CASSYPGTSTDTQYF. CDR3 DNA: TGTGCCAGCAGTTATCCAGGGACTAGCACAGATACGCAGTATTTT.

This chain uses TRBV1 with TRBJ2-1; whether TRBD2, the table's D call, matches the DNA was not checked. TRBV1 is tagged as a pseudogene. The CDR3 extends over 15 amino acids. The CDR3 spells CTSSPAKTSRDEQFF. The CDR3 region has the DNA TGCACCAGCAGCCCCGCGAAGACTAGCCGGGATGAGCAGTTCTTC.

V usage is TRBV6-5 and J usage is TRBJ1-2, with D uncertain. V shed 5 bases and J shed 3 bases, with 10 bases lying between them. Germline CDR1 is MNHEY and CDR2 is SVGAGI. There are 13 residues in the CDR3. CDR3 DNA: TGTGCCAGCAGTCCACGAGATTACTATGGCTACACCTTC. Translating it yields CASSPRDYYGYTF.

This clone is hyperexpanded in the sample. The chain uses TRBV19 and TRBJ2-1, with 9 bases that match TRBD2. The trim removed 5 bases at V and 2 bases at J, leaving 7 bases unmatched. The CDR3 sequence is 16 residues long. Germline lookup yields CDR1 LNHDA and CDR2 SQIVND (reference sequence). CDR3 in DNA: TGTGCCAGTAGTCCCATAGCGGGAGCCGCCTACAATGAGCAGTTCTTC. It codes for CASSPIAGAAYNEQFF.

J is TRBJ2-7 and V is TRBV5-5; D is ambiguous. V was clipped by 3 bases and J by 3 bases, with 10 bases between them. The CDR3 extends over 13 amino acids. From germline, CDR1 is SGHKS and CDR2 YYEKEE (reference sequence). The CDR3 DNA reads TGTGCCAGCAGCTCCCGACCCAACTACGAGCAGTACTTC. Translation: CASSSRPNYEQYF.

This chain uses TRBV9 with TRBJ2-2, with 9 bases that match TRBD1. The CDR3 totals 15 residues. Germline CDR1 reads SGDLS; CDR2 reads YYNGEE. The V gene end was trimmed by 3 bases and the J gene end by 1 base; junction bases not matched to a gene: 1. The CDR3 loop reads CASSAGQGNTGELFF. CDR3 DNA sequence: TGTGCCAGCAGCGCGGGACAGGGGAACACCGGGGAGCTGTTTTTT.

V and J are TRBV6-1 and TRBJ1-5; the D is unclear. The germline V gene has CDR1 MNHNS and CDR2 SASEGT. V was shortened by 2 bases and J by 6 bases, with 14 bases between the two germline ends. The CDR3 loop spans 15 amino acids. The CDR3 nucleotides read TGTGCCAGCAGTGAACCCCCGGATCGTCCTCAGCCCCAGCATTTT. This gives the protein CASSEPPDRPQPQHF.

V is TRBV5-1 and J is TRBJ1-1, with D possibly matching TRBD1 (6 bases). Between the trimmed V and J ends, which lost 4 bases and 7 bases, there was a span of 14 bases. In germline, CDR1 is SGHRS, CDR2 YFSETQ. The CDR3 runs 13 residues. The CDR3 DNA reads TGCGCCAGCAGCCGACAGGACAGACATGAAGCTTTCTTT. It specifies CASSRQDRHEAFF.

The V and J genes are TRBV5-1 and TRBJ2-7; D gene ambiguous. Trimming stripped 1 base from V and 3 bases from J, with 20 bases between. Germline assignment: CDR1 SGHRS and CDR2 YFSETQ. This CDR3 comprises 17 residues. CDR3 protein: CASSLMASAQRVYEQYF. CDR3 sequence (DNA): TGCGCCAGCAGCTTGATGGCCTCGGCACAGCGAGTCTACGAGCAGTACTTC.

In this sample, this clone turned up a few times. The genes are TRBV24-1 and TRBJ2-5, with TRBD1 matching over 9 bases. Losses at the gene ends were 1 base for V and 14 bases for J; bases not matched to a gene: 7. The V gene's germline CDR1 is KGHDR and CDR2 SFDVKD. CDR3 length equals 13 residues. For the CDR3, the DNA is TGTGCCACCAGTGATTTTTCGGGACAGGGTTCTTACTTC. Amino acids: CATSDFSGQGSYF.

The chain couples TRBV7-2 to TRBJ1-2; D gene unclear. V was clipped by 5 bases and J by 6 bases, with 16 bases between them. CDR1 is SGHTA, CDR2 FQGNSA, per germline. This CDR3 is built from 14 residues. The CDR3 spells CASSTTEPGHGYTF. The CDR3 coding sequence is TGTGCCAGCAGCACGACCGAGCCCGGACATGGCTACACCTTC.

A few counts support this clone. The chain links TRBV11-2 to TRBJ2-7; D is perhaps TRBD1 (5 bases). The germline V gene encodes CDR1 SGHAT and CDR2 FQNNGV. V was trimmed by 7 bases and J by 3 bases, leaving 13 bases between them. CDR3 length equals 13 residues. The CDR3 coding sequence is TGTGCCAGCACCCCCAGGGAAGGCTACGAGCAGTACTTC. It specifies CASTPREGYEQYF.

The chain recombines TRBV30 with TRBJ1-5; weak D call: TRBD1 (6 bases). CDR1 GTSNPN and CDR2 SVGIG come from the germline V gene (reference sequence). The CDR3 has 14 amino acids. The V and J ends lost 4 bases and 4 bases respectively, with 14 bases between them. The chain's CDR3 is CAWKRQGSNQPQHF. The CDR3 DNA follows: TGTGCCTGGAAAAGGCAGGGGAGTAATCAGCCCCAGCATTTT.

The chain carries TRBV2 and TRBJ1-1; no reliable D call. CDR3 length equals 12 residues. CDR1 and CDR2 (germline): SNHLY, FYNNEI. In DNA form, the CDR3 reads TGTGCTGAAGGCAACGGAAACACTGAAGCTTTCTTT. As protein: CAEGNGNTEAFF.

V usage is TRBV30 and J usage is TRBJ2-2; TRBD2 matches at 7 bases. The CDR3 extends over 16 amino acids. V shed 2 bases, J shed 7 bases, and the junction held 13 bases outside the gene matches. CDR1 is GTSNPN and CDR2 is SVGIG in the germline V gene (reference sequence). CDR3 loop: CAWSPYFTSDNGELFF. CDR3 nucleotide sequence: TGTGCCTGGAGTCCTTATTTCACTAGCGATAACGGGGAGCTGTTTTTT.